This paragraph covers one T cell receptor beta chain sequence. Its target is not known. Libraries were prepared by immunoSEQ multiplex PCR; TCRdb keeps only in-frame clonotypes and omits some of them. Of 90,000 to 150,000 clones in the sample, 70% to 90% were seen once. The data derive from a study of cytomegalovirus exposure and HLA in healthy donors. Study details: A subsequent analysis stated that the 100 to 150 validation repertoires were run on the same platform as the 650 to 850 first-cohort repertoires. Findings and limits, study-wide: Subsequent analysis found a tendency for first-cohort TCR clusters to co-occur within the 100 to 150 validation repertoires.

This CDR3 has 16 amino acids. Trimming pared 4 bases from V and 0 bases from J, leaving 16 bases between. Germline values: CDR1 LGHNA, CDR2 YNFKEQ. The gene calls are TRBV4-2 and TRBJ2-7, with TRBD2 as a possible D gene (6 bases). Material: PBMCs. This TCR was sampled from a man aged 18 to 35 in good health and CMV-seropositive. CDR3 sequence: CASSPIGGAGSYEQYF. Here the CDR3 DNA reads TGTGCCAGCAGCCCGATCGGGGGAGCGGGCTCCTACGAGCAGTACTTC.